This T cell receptor (beta chain) was observed in a study of T cell repertoires in cytomegalovirus infection. Looking at the study overall: CMV epitopes, recently identified HLA-C-restricted and well-studied HLA-B-restricted, were used. From public TCR beta signatures came an indication of both CMV infection and matching HLA type.

Points from the study as a whole: The ex vivo response was dominated by HLA-C-restricted CMV-specific TCR beta clonotypes. Summed public TCR beta family frequency identified CMV carriers bearing the relevant HLA.

Turning to this clonotype: Its antigen remains unidentified.

Germline V CDR1 and CDR2: PRHDT, FYEKMQ (reference sequence). The CDR3 extends over 15 amino acids. Trimming took 4 bases from V and 5 from J, leaving 18 bases between them. TCRdb called the reads again in MiXCR, with one record for every CDR3 protein. Of about 900,000 distinct CDR3 sequences in the sample, roughly 31% were seen once. J is TRBJ2-7 and V is TRBV13; D remains unclear. The source of this sequence is a human donor in good health (CMV status not recorded). Some clones in this sample may be carry-over from other donors' samples. The material was cultured CD8+ T cells from PBMCs, obtained from culture after CMV antigen stimulation. CDR3 sequence reads: CASSSRPSSSHEQYF. Written as DNA, the CDR3 is TGTGCCAGCAGCTCCCGACCGAGCTCTTCCCACGAGCAGTACTTC.